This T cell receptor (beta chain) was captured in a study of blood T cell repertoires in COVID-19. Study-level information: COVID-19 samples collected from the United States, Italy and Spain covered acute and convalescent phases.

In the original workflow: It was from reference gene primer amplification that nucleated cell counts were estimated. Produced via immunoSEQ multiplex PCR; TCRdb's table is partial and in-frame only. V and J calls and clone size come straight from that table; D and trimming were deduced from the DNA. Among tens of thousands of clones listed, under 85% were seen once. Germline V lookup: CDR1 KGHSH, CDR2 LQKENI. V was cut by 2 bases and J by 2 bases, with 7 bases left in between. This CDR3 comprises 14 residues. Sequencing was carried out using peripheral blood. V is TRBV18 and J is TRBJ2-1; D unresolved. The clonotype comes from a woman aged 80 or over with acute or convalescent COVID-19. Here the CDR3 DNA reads TGTGCCAGCTCACCAGCACAACCCTACAATGAGCAGTTCTTC. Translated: CASSPAQPYNEQFF.